This entry concerns a single T cell receptor beta chain. Patients at the Seattle site were enrolled during active infection and followed longitudinally. Original analysis: Quantification of nucleated cells was approximated via reference gene primer amplification. The repertoire was sequenced with immunoSEQ multiplex PCR; TCRdb's copy has only in-frame clones and lacks some. From that table come the V and J calls and clone size; the DNA was used to work out D and trimming. The sample records a few hundred thousand clones, around 90% being singletons. These data originate in a study of blood T cell repertoires in COVID-19. This CDR3 region has 14 residues. Germline CDR1 is MNHEY and CDR2 is SVGAGI. The J segment lost 4 bases and the V segment lost 5 bases, leaving 3 bases of the junction unmatched.

The rearrangement uses TRBV6-5 and TRBJ2-7; 12 nucleotides agree with TRBD2. This receptor was identified in a woman in her forties or fifties with COVID-19, enrolled during active disease. The sequenced material came from peripheral blood. CDR3 coding DNA: TGTGCCAGCAGTAAGACTAGCGGGAGTTACGAGCAGTACTTC. The encoded protein is CASSKTSGSYEQYF.